This T cell receptor (beta chain) is from a study of response to subunit inactivated influenza vaccine. This clonotype was picked up a small number of times. What it recognizes is unknown. V lost 8 bases, J lost 2 bases, and 10 bases lay in between. The CDR3 has 12 amino acids. Germline V gene lookup returns CDR1 MDHEN and CDR2 SYDVKM. Overall study findings and caveats: Each seasonal influenza vaccination, the authors suggested, recruits few new T cells.

TCRdb redid the calling of the RT-PCR reads with MiXCR, one entry per CDR3 protein. The repertoire holds approximately 700,000 distinct CDR3 sequences, with about 15% as singletons. This chain links TRBV28 with TRBJ2-7, with D perhaps TRBD1 (5 bases). The sample here was PBMCs from blood, taken about 11 days after vaccination. This sequence was found in a man aged 50-59 years who received an inactivated influenza vaccine. The CDR3 DNA sequence: TGTGCCAGCCGAGGCAGGGCCTACGAGCAGTACTTC. Protein sequence: CASRGRAYEQYF.